Below are 22 T cell receptor beta chains sequenced from a single sample in a study of T cell responses to AZD1222 COVID-19 vaccine. Profiled with immunoSEQ multiplex PCR; TCRdb holds only in-frame clones, not every one. The sample consists of 140,000 to 150,000 clones, roughly nine tenths of them appearing once. The starting material was peripheral blood, obtained 28 days after the second AZD1222 dose. Receptors were obtained from an adult who received the AZD1222 COVID-19 vaccine.

The chain uses TRBV12-5 and TRBJ2-2; 7 nucleotides align to TRBD1. CDR3 size: 13 residues. Per the germline V gene, CDR1 is LGHNT and CDR2 is FRNRAP. The V and J ends lost 9 bases and 5 bases, in that order; junction bases with no gene match: 6. As DNA, the CDR3 is TGTGCTAGCCGGACACAGGGGACCGGGGAGCTGTTTTTT. This sequence encodes CASRTQGTGELFF. The whole variable domain, remainder taken from reference TRBV12-5 and TRBJ2-2, is DARVTQTPRHKVTEMGQEVTMRCQPILGHNTVFWYRQTMMQGLELLAYFRNRAPLDDSGMPKDRFSAEMPDATLATLKIQPSEPRDSAVYFCASRTQGTGELFFGEGSRLTVL.

The chain couples TRBV19 to TRBJ2-7; D may be TRBD1 (5 bases). V was cut by 7 bases and J by 6 bases, with 16 bases left in between. The germline V gene encodes CDR1 LNHDA and CDR2 SQIVND (reference sequence). The CDR3 loop spans 13 amino acids. The CDR3 DNA follows: TGTGCCAGTAAGGGGTCGGATCGCGCCGAGCAGTACTTC. Protein product: CASKGSDRAEQYF.

V and J are TRBV11-2 and TRBJ2-5; D is uncertain. V dropped 2 bases and J dropped 1 base, with 14 bases sitting between them. This CDR3 contains 16 residues. CDR1 and CDR2 from the germline V gene are SGHAT and FQNNGV. The DNA for the CDR3 is TGTGCCAGCAGCTTACGCCCCGCAGGCCTCCAAGAGACCCAGTACTTC. Residues: CASSLRPAGLQETQYF.

The CDR3 region is CASSPLGGGNYEQYF. The DNA for the CDR3 is TGTGCCAGCTCACCACTGGGGGGAGGGAACTACGAGCAGTACTTC. The V and J genes are TRBV18 and TRBJ2-7; TRBD2 aligns across 7 bases. The CDR3 length is 15 residues. The germline CDR1 and CDR2 sequences are KGHSH and LQKENI. With 1 base clipped from V and 3 bases from J, the junction kept 6 bases outside the gene matches.

CDR3 nucleotide sequence: TGTGCCAGCGCCTCGACGGGTAGCGAAGCAGATACGCAGTATTTT. Its protein is CASASTGSEADTQYF. This chain connects TRBV7-3 to TRBJ2-3; maybe TRBD2 (5 bases). The CDR3 has 15 amino acids. The V gene lost 8 bases and the J gene lost 4 bases, with 19 bases spanning the gap. Looked up from germline, CDR1 is SGHTA and CDR2 is FQGTGA.

The rearrangement joins TRBV7-9 to TRBJ1-2, with D possibly matching TRBD1 (5 bases). CDR1 is SEHNR and CDR2 is FQNEAQ in the germline V gene (reference sequence). The CDR3 loop spans 14 amino acids. V was cut by 2 bases and J by 7 bases, with 14 bases left in between. CDR3 sequence (DNA): TGTGCCAGCAGCTTAATGTCAGGGTCAGCTGGCTACACCTTC. This sequence encodes CASSLMSGSAGYTF.

This chain uses TRBV18 with TRBJ1-1; D uncertain. V was shortened by 2 bases and J by 1 base, with 14 bases between the two germline ends. The CDR3 runs to 16 residues. Per germline, CDR1 KGHSH and CDR2 LQKENI. The CDR3 region has the DNA TGTGCCAGCTCACCAACAAGAATGTCAGGGAACACTGAAGCTTTCTTT. This gives the protein CASSPTRMSGNTEAFF.

This clone has only one observation. The genes are TRBV5-6 and TRBJ2-1; weak D call: TRBD1 (6 bases). CDR3 length equals 16 residues. V lost 0 bases and J lost 1, with 11 bases in between. CDR1 and CDR2 from the germline V gene are SGHDT and YYEEEE. In nucleotides, the CDR3 is TGTGCCAGCAGCTTGGTGTCAGGGGAGTCCTACAATGAGCAGTTCTTC. It translates to CASSLVSGESYNEQFF.

A remark on this clone: Additional DNA sequences in this sample encode the identical CDR3. V gene TRBV9 combines with J gene TRBJ2-7; D gene ambiguous. Germline lookup yields CDR1 SGDLS and CDR2 YYNGEE. This CDR3 is 13 amino acids long. Deletions cut 0 bases from V and 3 bases from J, with 7 bases between. CDR3 DNA sequence: TGTGCCAGCAGCGTAGCCCTTGGCTACGAGCAGTACTTC. This sequence encodes CASSVALGYEQYF.

This clone is a singleton in its sample. The chain carries TRBV7-8 and TRBJ2-2; D is uncertain. The CDR3 covers 13 residues. V lost 5 bases, J lost 2 bases, and 6 bases lay in between. Germline CDR1 and CDR2: SGHVS and FQNEAQ. In DNA, the CDR3 is TGTGCCAGCAGCCACCGAAACACCGGGGAGCTGTTTTTT. It is translated as CASSHRNTGELFF.

This chain uses TRBV6-5 with TRBJ2-2; D may correspond to TRBD1 or TRBD2 (5 bases each). The V end was cut by 6 bases, the J end by 6 bases, with 17 bases between. The CDR3 has 15 residues. Germline V gives CDR1 MNHEY, CDR2 SVGAGI. The CDR3 coding sequence is TGTGCCAGCAGCCTCCGGGACCTAGGCCCCGGGGAGCTGTTTTTT. As protein: CASSLRDLGPGELFF.

This chain joins TRBV5-1 and TRBJ1-1, with 7 bases fitting TRBD1. J lost 7 bases, V lost 2 bases, and 11 bases had no gene match. This CDR3 has 15 amino acids. Germline V gene data show CDR1 as SGHRS and CDR2 as YFSETQ. The CDR3 reads CASSLITGTVNEAFF. DNA of the CDR3: TGCGCCAGCAGCTTAATCACCGGGACAGTGAATGAAGCTTTCTTT.

This clone came up once. This chain uses TRBV4-2 with TRBJ2-1; maybe TRBD2 (6 bases). Germline CDR1 is LGHNA and CDR2 is YNFKEQ. V shed 4 bases and J shed 10 bases, with 17 bases lying between them. This CDR3 has 14 amino acids. This CDR3 is CASSRPGPAGEQFF. The CDR3 bases are TGTGCCAGCAGCCGACCGGGGCCCGCGGGGGAGCAGTTCTTC.

The chain links TRBV27 to TRBJ1-6, with 11 positions matching TRBD1. The CDR3 has 17 amino acids. With V trimmed by 2 bases and J by 4 bases, 4 bases remained unmatched. Germline V gene lookup returns CDR1 MNHEY and CDR2 SMNVEV (reference sequence). CDR3 sequence: CASSLTGTGGYNSPLHF. The CDR3 DNA reads as TGTGCCAGCAGTTTAACGGGGACAGGGGGGTATAATTCACCCCTCCACTTT.

This clone has only one observation. This chain connects TRBV5-5 to TRBJ1-1; D unclear. V was cut by 2 bases and J by 6 bases, with 11 bases left in between. Germline CDR1 is SGHKS and CDR2 is YYEKEE (reference sequence). This CDR3 is built from 13 residues. The CDR3 here is CASSLDVSAEAFF. The CDR3 DNA reads TGTGCCAGCAGCTTAGACGTATCCGCTGAAGCTTTCTTT.

The CDR3 DNA reads as TGTGCCAGCAGTGGCGCTTTAAGGGCCCAGGTTTGGGCAAATGAGCAGTTCTTC. Its translation is CASSGALRAQVWANEQFF. The rearrangement links TRBV2 to TRBJ2-1; D gene ambiguous. CDR1 and CDR2 from the germline V gene are SNHLY and FYNNEI. Trimming stripped 4 bases from V and 7 bases from J, with 26 bases between. The CDR3 sequence is 18 residues long.

The rearrangement uses TRBV19 and TRBJ2-3; D could derive from TRBD1 or TRBD2 (6 bases each). CDR3 size: 16 residues. Trimming cost V 7 bases and J 2 bases, with 19 bases left between them. CDR1 is LNHDA and CDR2 is SQIVND in the germline V gene (reference sequence). In DNA, the CDR3 is TGTGCCAGTACCAAGAGGTTCGGGGGCTTCACAGATACGCAGTATTTT. It yields the protein CASTKRFGGFTDTQYF.

The chain links TRBV9 to TRBJ1-5, with no clear D. The V gene's germline CDR1 is SGDLS and CDR2 YYNGEE. The CDR3 is 14 residues long. V lost 3 bases to trimming and J lost 0 bases, with 7 bases between them. The CDR3 loop is CASSDAASNQPQHF. Here the CDR3 DNA reads TGTGCCAGCAGCGACGCGGCTAGCAATCAGCCCCAGCATTTT.

V is TRBV2 and J is TRBJ2-7, with D possibly being TRBD2 (5 bases). CDR1 is SNHLY, CDR2 FYNNEI, per germline. V was shortened by 7 bases and J by 2 bases, with 18 bases between the two germline ends. CDR3 length equals 15 residues. CDR3 nucleotide sequence: TGTGCCAGCACCGACGGACTTTCTCCTACCTACGAGCAGTACTTC. It yields the protein CASTDGLSPTYEQYF.

The chain employs TRBV10-3 and TRBJ2-7, with unresolved D. V lost 5 bases and J lost 1, with 21 bases in between. The CDR3 covers 17 residues. Per the germline V gene, CDR1 is ENHRY and CDR2 is SYGVKD. The CDR3 spells CAISPRFGAGPSYEQYF. The CDR3 DNA reads as TGTGCCATCAGTCCCCGGTTCGGAGCTGGACCTTCCTACGAGCAGTACTTC.

The V gene is TRBV6-4, the J gene TRBJ2-1; D unresolved. Germline assignment: CDR1 MRHNA and CDR2 SNTAGT. The CDR3 consists of 13 residues. V dropped 3 bases and J dropped 4 bases, with 7 bases sitting between them. CDR3 in DNA: TGTGCCAGCAGTGAGGAAGAATACAATGAGCAGTTCTTC. Translation gives CASSEEEYNEQFF.

This sequence joins TRBV3-1 (or the pseudogene TRBV3-2) and TRBJ1-1; unclear D gene. The V gene lost 1 base and the J gene lost 7 bases, with 13 bases spanning the gap. Germline lookup yields CDR1 LGHDT and CDR2 YNNKEL (reference sequence). The CDR3 is 14 residues long. For the CDR3, the DNA is TGTGCCAGCAGCCAAGGCGCGGGGAAACATGAAGCTTTCTTT. It encodes CASSQGAGKHEAFF.